This T cell receptor beta chain was identified in a study of long-term antiretroviral therapy in people with HIV (dated 2022 in TCRdb). In terms of the full investigation: The earliest samples were collected approximately a decade before the 2015 WHO recommendation for immediate ART, a period when ART was typically delayed until CD4 counts fell. Whether ART initiation and durable HIV suppression were associated with changes in peripheral blood TRB repertoire composition and diversity was tested in a retrospective serial study. From some 33 adults with confirmed HIV infection, the cohort provided over 150 cryopreserved PBMC samples, gathered serially across a mean of around six years (range 1-12). Eleven of the 30 participants with HIV were female. No cross-contamination during QIAcube processing was seen in test extractions of a monoclonal T-cell line run alongside a few dozen polyclonal samples.

Points on this clone: What this receptor recognizes is not known. No quality values exist for individual bases; no much larger clone is one base distant.

The immunoSEQ hsTCRB v3.0 assay was used at survey level resolution for TRB variable region sequencing. TRB sequencing targeted a depth of roughly 35,000-55,000 T-cell genomes per sample. TRB libraries were pooled and sequenced on an Illumina MiSeq using a v3 150-cycle kit. For the original study's pipeline: Repertoire analysis was run in R within a reproducible Nextflow workflow that covered QC, data transformation and analysis. Custom analyses were implemented in LymphoSeq2, an R package for AIRR-Seq data exploration. After excluding a few samples that yielded fewer than 5000 total TRB sequences, approximately 180 HIV repertoires remained for analysis. Among the roughly 190 retained HIV repertoires, 55 to 60 were collected before ART initiation and over 120 were collected after ART initiation. Repertoires were downsampled to 5000 TRB nucleotide sequences, with summary statistics averaged over 100 downsampling iterations. Only TRB sequences with CDR3 regions of at least seven amino acids were retained for analysis. Diversity was measured with a Shannon entropy-derived clonality score and the Gini coefficient. In repertoire networks, the top 5000 CDR3 amino acid sequences were linked whenever an edit distance of one separated two sequences. For TRB CDR3 amino acid sequences, GLIPH2 was used to predict antigen specificity groups and MHC restriction. To flag known CMV, EBV, HIV or tissue antigen associations, CDR3 amino acid sequences were matched against VDJdb and McPAS-TCR. Pre-ART, post-ART and control groups were compared with Wilcoxon signed-rank tests and Holm-Bonferroni correction. TCRdb's version of the immuneACCESS table is confined to in-frame rearrangements and falls short of the full clone set. An unresolved V gene accounts for under half of the shortfall where checked; the remainder is of unknown origin. The DNA gave D and trimming, while V, J and clone size come from that table. The sample records some 27,000 clones, 93% of which are singletons. The top ten clonotypes cover around 6.4% of the sample.

To be included, a participant needed at least one PBMC sample from before ART initiation plus at least two post-ART samples. Treatment was received in the United States of America by all participants with HIV. Cryopreserved samples of about 1-10 million PBMC were thawed and washed before DNA extraction. At the time of the earliest PBMC sample, participants with HIV were aged between 23 and 54 years. Each participant contributed PBMC samples from 1-4 timepoints before ART initiation and 2-8 timepoints after ART initiation, with a median of 7 samples. For every participant, serial HIV viral load, CD4+ T-cell count, ART history and demographic data were obtained. A Qiagen kit on a QIAcube was used to extract genomic DNA from unsorted PBMC, with samples processed in batches of 12. The CDR3 runs 16 residues from the cysteine to the phenylalanine. Only CDR3 DNA is held: 48 bases, read in frame from base 1. For CDR1 and CDR2, the germline V gene lists SNHLY and FYNNEI. Trimming takes 4 bases from V and 0 bases from J, and the germline ends sit 13 bases apart.

Summary of the overall study and its limitations: Inferences about post-ART repertoire changes are limited because no data were available on ART adherence, viral resistance or therapy changes. A significant increase in TRB diversity was found to be associated with ART initiation, although TRB diversity was observed to remain significantly below that of transplant donor controls even after long-term ART. The samples were dated from about 2003 to 2017, and the ART regimens that were used may be less effective than current ART regimens. The repertoire was dominated across all time points by expanded TRB clones identified before ART initiation, although this dominance was seen to fluctuate and to decrease in many PLHIV after ART. Unsorted PBMC were profiled instead of sorted CD4+ and CD8+ T cells because pre-ART samples had limited cell numbers. Limited PBMC availability meant only the TCR beta chain was sequenced, without alpha chain pairing. Compared with controls, HIV repertoires had narrower CDR3 length ranges, and the network structure pointed to an antigen-experienced repertoire that shifted only slightly toward naive after ART.

This sequence uses TRBV2 and TRBJ1-3; matching of 5 bases hints at TRBD1 as the D gene. The starting material was unsorted PBMCs, obtained approximately 6.3 years after starting antiretroviral therapy. The origin of this receptor is a woman between 40 and 55 years old with HIV. The nucleotides read TGTGCCAGCAGTGGTTCAGGGCCGAGCTCTGGAAACACCATATATTTT. Translation gives CASSGSGPSSGNTIYF.